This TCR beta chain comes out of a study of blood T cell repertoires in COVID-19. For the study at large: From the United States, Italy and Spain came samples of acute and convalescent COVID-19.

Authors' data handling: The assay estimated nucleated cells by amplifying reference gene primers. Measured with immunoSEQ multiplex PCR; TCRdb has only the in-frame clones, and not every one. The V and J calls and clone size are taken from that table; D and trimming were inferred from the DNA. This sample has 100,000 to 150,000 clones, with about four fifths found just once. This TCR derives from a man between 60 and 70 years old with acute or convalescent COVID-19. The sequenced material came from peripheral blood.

The CDR3 loop is CASSKRQTGGNTIYF. CDR3 nucleotide sequence: TGTGCCAGCAGTAAGCGGCAGACGGGGGGAAACACCATATATTTT. The chain has TRBV6-1 and TRBJ1-3; D remains unclear. Germline CDR1 is MNHNS and CDR2 is SASEGT. This CDR3 has 15 residues. V lost 5 bases and J 4 bases, leaving 15 bases between the germline ends.